Presented here are 21 T cell receptor beta chains from one specimen sequenced in a study of blood T cell repertoires in COVID-19. Here immunoSEQ multiplex PCR was the method, and the copy in TCRdb shows in-frame clones only, minus some. This table has about 130,000 clones, roughly two thirds appearing once. The sequenced material came from peripheral blood. Source of these receptors: a woman between 65 and 79 years old with acute or convalescent COVID-19.

In its sample, this clone was seen many times. The V gene is TRBV13, the J gene TRBJ2-5, with 14 bases identical to TRBD2. CDR3 length equals 17 residues. CDR1 and CDR2 (germline): PRHDT, FYEKMQ (reference sequence). J gave up 5 bases and V 4 bases, and 9 bases lay outside the gene matches. CDR3 protein: CASSSRLAGGRWETQYF. CDR3 DNA: TGTGCCAGCAGCTCCCGACTAGCGGGAGGGAGATGGGAGACCCAGTACTTC.

The chain joins TRBV9 to TRBJ2-1; TRBD2 agrees at 11 bases. The V gene's germline CDR1 is SGDLS and CDR2 YYNGEE. The CDR3 has 15 residues. V trimming: 0 bases; J trimming: 8 bases; junction bases outside the gene matches: 4. The CDR3: CASSVELAGDDEQFF. CDR3 DNA: TGTGCCAGCAGCGTAGAACTAGCGGGAGATGATGAGCAGTTCTTC.

Only a few counts were recorded for this clone. This chain links TRBV25-1 with TRBJ2-1; D is unresolved. The CDR3 sequence is 15 residues long. The germline V gene has CDR1 MGHDK and CDR2 SYGVNS. V gave up 3 bases and J gave up 0 bases, with 9 bases separating them. As DNA, the CDR3 is TGTGCCAGCAGTGACCCCGCCAGCTCCTACAATGAGCAGTTCTTC. It codes for CASSDPASSYNEQFF.

This chain joins TRBV5-1 and TRBJ2-5, with 12 bases that match TRBD2. Trimming removed 4 bases from V and 5 bases from J; junction bases left unmatched: 9. The CDR3 loop spans 16 amino acids. Germline V lookup: CDR1 SGHRS, CDR2 YFSETQ. Here the CDR3 reads CASSPTSGRRRETQYF. Here the CDR3 DNA reads TGCGCCAGCAGCCCGACTAGCGGGAGACGGCGGGAGACCCAGTACTTC.

The V and J genes are TRBV28 and TRBJ2-1; 7 bases are shared with TRBD2. This CDR3 comprises 11 residues. J lost 15 bases, V lost 6 bases, and 8 bases had no gene match. Germline V lookup: CDR1 MDHEN, CDR2 SYDVKM. The chain's CDR3 is CASRGAGRPFF. CDR3 sequence (DNA): TGTGCCAGCAGAGGAGCGGGAAGGCCGTTCTTC.

This clone was seen once. V usage is TRBV2 and J usage is TRBJ1-2; no clear D gene. The germline V and J ends were trimmed by 2 bases and 3 bases, with 4 bases remaining between them. The CDR3 contains 12 residues. The germline gives CDR1 SNHLY, CDR2 FYNNEI. The CDR3 coding sequence is TGTGCCAGCAGTGAACGGGACTATGGCTACACCTTC. Translated: CASSERDYGYTF.

CDR3 loop: CASSEGQGLHEKLFF. DNA of the CDR3: TGTGCCAGCAGTGAAGGACAGGGGTTACATGAAAAACTGTTTTTT. This chain joins TRBV2 and TRBJ1-4, with 8 nucleotides matching TRBD1. CDR1 is SNHLY and CDR2 is FYNNEI in the germline V gene. The length of the CDR3 is 15 residues. Germline trimming cut 1 base from V and 6 bases from J; bases unmatched to any gene: 4.

This sequence joins TRBV5-6 and TRBJ2-1; a weak D match, TRBD2 (6 bases). V gave up 6 bases and J gave up 10 bases, with 26 bases separating them. This CDR3 spans 16 amino acids. Looked up from germline, CDR1 is SGHDT and CDR2 is YYEEEE. The CDR3 nucleotides read TGTGCCAGCACCAAAGGGTTGTGGGCGGAGCGGGCGGAGCAGTTCTTC. Translated, it gives CASTKGLWAERAEQFF. The whole variable domain, filled in from reference TRBV5-6 and TRBJ2-1, reads DAGVTQSPTHLIKTRGQQVTLRCSPKSGHDTVSWYQQALGQGPQFIFQYYEEEERQRGNFPDRFSGHQFPNYSSELNVNALLLGDSALYLCASTKGLWAERAEQFFGPGTRLTVL.

This CDR3 reads CASSSQQGAAYNSPLHF. The CDR3 nucleotides read TGTGCCAGCAGCTCCCAACAGGGGGCTGCCTATAATTCACCCCTCCACTTT. V gene TRBV5-4 combines with J gene TRBJ1-6, with TRBD1 identical over 9 bases. The CDR3 consists of 17 residues. The V segment lost 3 bases and the J segment 2 bases; nucleotides outside the gene matches: 6. Germline assignment: CDR1 SGHNT and CDR2 YYREEE (reference sequence).

The chain combines TRBV7-2 with TRBJ2-1, with D possibly being TRBD2 (7 bases). The CDR3 sequence is 13 residues long. In germline, CDR1 is SGHTA, CDR2 FQGNSA. V gave up 8 bases and J gave up 4 bases, with 12 bases separating them. In nucleotides, the CDR3 is TGTGCCAGCCGGGGGGCAGGATACAATGAGCAGTTCTTC. Protein sequence: CASRGAGYNEQFF.

The chain couples TRBV2 to TRBJ2-2, with TRBD2 matching over 7 bases. V gave up 1 base and J gave up 3 bases; unmatched junction bases: 5. The CDR3 spans 16 residues. Germline V gene lookup returns CDR1 SNHLY and CDR2 FYNNEI. CDR3 DNA: TGTGCCAGCAGTGAAGGGACTAGAGGCTACACCGGGGAGCTGTTTTTT. Translating gives CASSEGTRGYTGELFF.

The chain uses TRBV27 and TRBJ2-3; maybe TRBD2 (6 bases). In germline, CDR1 is MNHEY, CDR2 SMNVEV (reference sequence). Trimming left V 3 bases short and J 4 bases short, with 11 bases between. This CDR3 is 14 amino acids long. The CDR3, as DNA: TGTGCCAGCAGTTTTCGGGGGATGGCAGATACGCAGTATTTT. It translates to CASSFRGMADTQYF.

This clone was counted a few times. The J gene is TRBJ1-6, the V gene TRBV3-1 (or the pseudogene TRBV3-2); D ambiguous. Trimming shortened V by 3 bases and J by 9 bases, and 6 bases separated the two germline ends. The CDR3 extends over 12 amino acids. The V gene's germline CDR1 is LGHDT and CDR2 YNNKEL (reference sequence). The CDR3 spells CASSHSGSPLHF. CDR3 coding DNA: TGTGCCAGCAGCCACTCAGGTTCACCCCTCCACTTT.

This chain joins TRBV27 and TRBJ2-1; 7 bases fit TRBD2. The CDR3 has 15 residues. V trimming: 7 bases; J trimming: 4 bases; junction bases outside the gene matches: 10. CDR1 is MNHEY, CDR2 SMNVEV, per germline (reference sequence). The CDR3: CASTWEGPPYNEQFF. Here the CDR3 DNA reads TGTGCCAGCACCTGGGAGGGTCCACCTTACAATGAGCAGTTCTTC.

V and J are TRBV19 and TRBJ2-3; no clear D gene. Between the trimmed V and J ends, which lost 3 bases and 0 bases, there was a span of 7 bases. Germline lookup yields CDR1 LNHDA and CDR2 SQIVND (reference sequence). This CDR3 contains 14 residues. CDR3 coding DNA: TGTGCCAGTAGTATTCCGACTAGCACAGATACGCAGTATTTT. Translation: CASSIPTSTDTQYF.

This clone came up many times. The CDR3 DNA follows: TGTGCCAGCAGCGCCCCTACCGGGAGGAATTCACCCCTCCACTTT. Translated, it gives CASSAPTGRNSPLHF. The chain combines TRBV5-4 with TRBJ1-6, with D uncertain. The V and J ends lost 4 bases and 7 bases respectively, with 15 bases between them. CDR1 is SGHNT, CDR2 YYREEE, per germline (reference sequence). The CDR3 extends over 15 amino acids.

V gene TRBV5-5 combines with J gene TRBJ1-6, with 10 positions matching TRBD1. Germline V lookup: CDR1 SGHKS, CDR2 YYEKEE (reference sequence). With 4 bases clipped from V and 11 bases from J, the junction kept 6 bases outside the gene matches. The CDR3 covers 14 residues. In DNA form, the CDR3 reads TGTGCCAGCAGCGTGGACAGGGGGATGACACCCCTCCACTTT. Its protein product is CASSVDRGMTPLHF.

The chain is built from TRBV27 and TRBJ1-3; no clear D gene. Trimming took 5 bases from V and 0 from J, leaving 11 bases between them. From germline, CDR1 is MNHEY and CDR2 SMNVEV (reference sequence). The CDR3 loop spans 15 amino acids. This CDR3 is CASSPTRSSGNTIYF. CDR3 coding DNA: TGTGCCAGCAGTCCTACCCGGAGCTCTGGAAACACCATATATTTT.

The chain uses TRBV7-2 and TRBJ2-5; 7 bases are shared with TRBD2. The CDR3 has 14 amino acids. Losses at the gene ends were 3 bases for V and 7 bases for J; bases not matched to a gene: 8. Germline CDR1 SGHTA, CDR2 FQGNSA. CDR3 sequence reads: CASSFSTSAATQYF. For the CDR3, the DNA is TGTGCCAGCAGCTTTTCCACTAGCGCCGCGACCCAGTACTTC.

V usage is TRBV18 and J usage is TRBJ2-4; the match to TRBD1 covers 7 bases. CDR3 length: 14 amino acids. V lost 3 bases, J lost 9 bases, and 8 bases stayed unmatched. Germline CDR1 is KGHSH and CDR2 is LQKENI. The CDR3 spells CASSPGDSKFIQYF. CDR3 in DNA: TGTGCCAGCTCACCTGGGGACAGTAAGTTCATTCAGTACTTC.

This clone has a single count. This chain connects TRBV6-5 to TRBJ2-5, with D perhaps TRBD2 (6 bases). The germline CDR1 and CDR2 sequences are MNHEY and SVGAGI. The CDR3 length is 13 residues. Trimming cost V 5 bases and J 3 bases, with 10 bases left between them. The CDR3 loop is CASSRDLEETQYF. In nucleotides, the CDR3 is TGTGCCAGCAGTCGGGACTTGGAAGAGACCCAGTACTTC.